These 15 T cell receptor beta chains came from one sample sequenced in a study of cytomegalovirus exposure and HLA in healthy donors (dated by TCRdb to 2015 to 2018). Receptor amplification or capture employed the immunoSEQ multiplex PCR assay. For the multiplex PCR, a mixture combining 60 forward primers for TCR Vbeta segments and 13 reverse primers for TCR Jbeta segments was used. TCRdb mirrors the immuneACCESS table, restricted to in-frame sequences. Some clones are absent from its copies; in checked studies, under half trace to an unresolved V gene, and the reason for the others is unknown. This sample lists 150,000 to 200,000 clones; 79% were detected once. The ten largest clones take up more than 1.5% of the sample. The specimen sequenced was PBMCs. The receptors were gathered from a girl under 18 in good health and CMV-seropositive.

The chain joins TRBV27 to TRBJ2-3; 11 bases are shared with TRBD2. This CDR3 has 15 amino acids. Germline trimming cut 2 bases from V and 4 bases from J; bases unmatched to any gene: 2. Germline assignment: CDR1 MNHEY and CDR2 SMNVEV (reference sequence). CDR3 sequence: CASSLVAGGPDTQYF. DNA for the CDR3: TGTGCCAGCAGTTTAGTAGCGGGGGGGCCAGATACGCAGTATTTT.

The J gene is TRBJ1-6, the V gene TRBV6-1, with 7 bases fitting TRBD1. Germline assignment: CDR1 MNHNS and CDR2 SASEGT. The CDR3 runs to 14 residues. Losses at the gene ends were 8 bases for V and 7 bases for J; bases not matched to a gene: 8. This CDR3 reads CASLRGQTNSPLHF. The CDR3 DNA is TGTGCCAGCCTCAGGGGACAGACCAATTCACCCCTCCACTTT.

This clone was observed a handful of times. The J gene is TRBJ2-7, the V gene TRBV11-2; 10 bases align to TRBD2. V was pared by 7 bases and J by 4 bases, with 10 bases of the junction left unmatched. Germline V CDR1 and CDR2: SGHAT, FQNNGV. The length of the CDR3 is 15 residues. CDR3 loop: CASTQTSGVGYEQYF. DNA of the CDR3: TGTGCCAGCACCCAAACTAGCGGGGTTGGGTACGAGCAGTACTTC.

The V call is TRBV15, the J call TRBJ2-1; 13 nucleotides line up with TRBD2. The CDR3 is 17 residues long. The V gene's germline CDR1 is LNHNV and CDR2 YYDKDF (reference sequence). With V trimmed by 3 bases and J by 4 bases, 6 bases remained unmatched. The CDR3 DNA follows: TGTGCCACCAGCAGGGGACTAGCGGGGCCACCTTACAATGAGCAGTTCTTC. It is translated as CATSRGLAGPPYNEQFF.

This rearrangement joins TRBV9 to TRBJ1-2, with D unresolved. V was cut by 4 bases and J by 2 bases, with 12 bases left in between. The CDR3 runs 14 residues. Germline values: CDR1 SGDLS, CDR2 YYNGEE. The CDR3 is CASSPRELNYGYTF. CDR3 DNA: TGTGCCAGCAGCCCCCGGGAATTGAACTATGGCTACACCTTC. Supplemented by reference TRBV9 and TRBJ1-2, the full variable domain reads DSGVTQTPKHLITATGQRVTLRCSPRSGDLSVYWYQQSLDQGLQFLIQYYNGEERAKGNILERFSAQQFPDLHSELNLSSLELGDSALYFCASSPRELNYGYTFGSGTRLTVV.

The DNA of the CDR3 is TGTGCCAGCAGCTTATGGACTAGCGGGGGCTTTGAGCAGTTCTTC. Translating gives CASSLWTSGGFEQFF. The chain links TRBV7-6 to TRBJ2-1; 13 bases agree with TRBD2. J gave up 9 bases and V 2 bases, and 4 bases lay outside the gene matches. The CDR3 runs to 15 residues. Germline loops: CDR1 SGHVS, CDR2 FNYEAQ.

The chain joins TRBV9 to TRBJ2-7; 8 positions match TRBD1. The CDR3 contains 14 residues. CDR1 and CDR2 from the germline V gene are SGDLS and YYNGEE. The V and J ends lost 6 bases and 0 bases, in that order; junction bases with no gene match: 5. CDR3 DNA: TGTGCCAGCACGCCTGGACAGGGCTCCTACGAGCAGTACTTC. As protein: CASTPGQGSYEQYF.

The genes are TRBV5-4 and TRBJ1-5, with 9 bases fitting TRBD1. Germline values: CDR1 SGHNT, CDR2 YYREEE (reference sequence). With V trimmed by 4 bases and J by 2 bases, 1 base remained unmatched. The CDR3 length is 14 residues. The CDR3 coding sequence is TGTGCCAGCAGCCGGGACAGGGGCAATCAGCCCCAGCATTTT. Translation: CASSRDRGNQPQHF.

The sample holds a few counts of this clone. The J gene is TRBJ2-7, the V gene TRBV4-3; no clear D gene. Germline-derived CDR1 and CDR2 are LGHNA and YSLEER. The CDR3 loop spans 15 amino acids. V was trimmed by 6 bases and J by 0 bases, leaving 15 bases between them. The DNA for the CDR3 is TGCGCCAGCAGACCCGAGGCTTCGAGCTCCTACGAGCAGTACTTC. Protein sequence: CASRPEASSSYEQYF.

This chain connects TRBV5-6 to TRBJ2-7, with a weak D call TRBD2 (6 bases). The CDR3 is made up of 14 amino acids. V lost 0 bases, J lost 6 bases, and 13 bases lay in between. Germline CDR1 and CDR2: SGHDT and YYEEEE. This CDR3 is CASSLAMYGGEQYF. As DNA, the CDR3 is TGTGCCAGCAGCTTGGCCATGTACGGGGGCGAGCAGTACTTC.

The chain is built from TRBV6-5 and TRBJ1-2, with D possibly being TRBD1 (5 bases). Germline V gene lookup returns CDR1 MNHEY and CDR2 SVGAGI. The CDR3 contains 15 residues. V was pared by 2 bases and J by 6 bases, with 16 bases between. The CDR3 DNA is TGTGCCAGCAGTTACCGACGGCAGGGAGGGGATGGCTACACCTTC. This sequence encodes CASSYRRQGGDGYTF.

The CDR3 loop is CASSSLGALNTGELFF. DNA of the CDR3: TGTGCCAGCAGCTCCCTAGGGGCTCTGAACACCGGGGAGCTGTTTTTT. The V call is TRBV7-2, the J call TRBJ2-2; tentative D call: TRBD1 (5 bases). The CDR3 is made up of 16 amino acids. V was shortened by 4 bases and J by 1 base, with 13 bases between the two germline ends. CDR1 and CDR2 from the germline V gene are SGHTA and FQGNSA.

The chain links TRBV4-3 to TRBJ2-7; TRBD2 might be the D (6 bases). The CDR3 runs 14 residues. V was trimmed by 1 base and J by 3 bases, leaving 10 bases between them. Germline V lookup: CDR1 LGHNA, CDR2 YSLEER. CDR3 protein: CASSQVRTNYEQYF. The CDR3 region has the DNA TGCGCCAGCAGCCAAGTTAGGACTAACTACGAGCAGTACTTC.

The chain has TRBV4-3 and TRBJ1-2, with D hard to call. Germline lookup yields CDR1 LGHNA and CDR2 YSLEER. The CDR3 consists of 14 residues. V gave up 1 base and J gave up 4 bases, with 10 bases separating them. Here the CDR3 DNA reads TGCGCCAGCAGCCAAGGGAGGCAGTCCTATGGCTACACCTTC. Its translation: CASSQGRQSYGYTF.

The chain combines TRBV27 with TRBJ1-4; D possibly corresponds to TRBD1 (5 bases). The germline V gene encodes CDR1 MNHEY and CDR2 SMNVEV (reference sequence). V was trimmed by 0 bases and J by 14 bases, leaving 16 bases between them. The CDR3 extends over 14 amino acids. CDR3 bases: TGTGCCAGCAGTTTATCAGGCGGGGGAGGAGGGCTGTTTTTT. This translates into CASSLSGGGGGLFF.